Below are 12 T cell receptor beta chains sequenced from a single sample in a study of T cell repertoires in ileal Crohn's disease. Some clones are missing from TCRdb's copy, which holds only in-frame ones; the method was immunoSEQ multiplex PCR. In the table there are 13,000 to 15,000 clones, 70% to 80% of which are singletons. Time point described: inflamed ileum from the surgical specimen. Sequences were obtained from ileal tissue. These receptors all come from an adult with Crohn's disease.

The V gene is TRBV6-6, the J gene TRBJ2-1; perhaps D is TRBD1 or TRBD2 (6 bases each). Trimming stripped 5 bases from V and 6 bases from J, with 14 bases between. The CDR3 covers 14 residues. Germline V gene sequence: CDR1 MNHNY, CDR2 SVGAGI (reference sequence). CDR3 sequence: CASSPAGGPNEQFF. The DNA for the CDR3 is TGTGCCAGCAGTCCCGCCGGGGGCCCCAATGAGCAGTTCTTC.

The chain links TRBV7-9 to TRBJ2-5; 11 nucleotides agree with TRBD2. CDR3 length: 18 amino acids. Germline CDR1 SEHNR, CDR2 FQNEAQ (reference sequence). With 0 bases clipped from V and 5 bases from J, the junction kept 11 bases outside the gene matches. CDR3 protein: CASSLARLAGLWYETQYF. As DNA, the CDR3 is TGTGCCAGCAGCTTAGCGAGACTAGCGGGGTTGTGGTATGAGACCCAGTACTTC. The full variable domain, its missing parts supplied by reference TRBV7-9 and TRBJ2-5, is DTGVSQNPRHKITKRGQNVTFRCDPISEHNRLYWYRQTLGQGPEFLTYFQNEAQLEKSRLLSDRFSAERPKGSFSTLEIQRTEQGDSAMYLCASSLARLAGLWYETQYFGPGTRLLVL.

This clone was seen only once. CDR3 bases: TGTGGCACAACAGCCCGGGACAGGGAAACCTACGAGCAGTACTTC. This gives the protein CGTTARDRETYEQYF. The chain links TRBV6-6 to TRBJ2-7; 9 nucleotides match TRBD1. This CDR3 region has 15 residues. Germline V gives CDR1 MNHNY, CDR2 SVGAGI (reference sequence).

CDR3 DNA sequence: TGCGCCAGCAGCGTCTCGGCCCCGAGCTCCTACAATGAGCAGTTCTTC. Amino acid sequence: CASSVSAPSSYNEQFF. This sequence joins TRBV5-1 and TRBJ2-1; no firm D call. This CDR3 comprises 16 residues. Deletions cut 4 bases from V and 0 bases from J, with 14 bases between. Per the germline V gene, CDR1 is SGHRS and CDR2 is YFSETQ.

The chain couples TRBV7-9 to TRBJ1-1; TRBD1 might be the D (5 bases). Trimming pared 1 base from V and 7 bases from J, leaving 10 bases between. Looked up from germline, CDR1 is SEHNR and CDR2 is FQNEAQ (reference sequence). The CDR3 contains 13 residues. CDR3 coding DNA: TGTGCCAGCAGCTTAGTGGGGGGAAGTGAAGCTTTCTTT. This sequence encodes CASSLVGGSEAFF. Looking up the rest from reference TRBV7-9 and TRBJ1-1 gives the full variable domain: DTGVSQNPRHKITKRGQNVTFRCDPISEHNRLYWYRQTLGQGPEFLTYFQNEAQLEKSRLLSDRFSAERPKGSFSTLEIQRTEQGDSAMYLCASSLVGGSEAFFGQGTRLTVV.

The chain joins TRBV7-9 to TRBJ1-1; 7 positions match TRBD1. The CDR3 sequence is 16 residues long. The V segment lost 5 bases and the J segment 0 bases; nucleotides outside the gene matches: 9. Germline V CDR1 and CDR2: SEHNR, FQNEAQ (reference sequence). The CDR3 region has the DNA TGTGCCAGCAGCCTGGGACAGTTCCCGATGAACACTGAAGCTTTCTTT. Amino acids: CASSLGQFPMNTEAFF.

This sequence joins TRBV2 and TRBJ1-2; possibly TRBD1 for D (5 bases). Germline V lookup: CDR1 SNHLY, CDR2 FYNNEI. The V end lost 4 bases, the J end lost 0 bases, and 12 bases lay between the germline ends. There are 15 residues in the CDR3. CDR3 sequence (DNA): TGTGCCAGCAGTGGACACGGGGCAGCTAACTATGGCTACACCTTC. Protein: CASSGHGAANYGYTF.

In this sample, this clone turned up once. The CDR3, as DNA: TGTGCCAGCAGCTTCCCAAGGAAGGGGCCCTTCTCTGGAAACACCATATATTTT. This codes for CASSFPRKGPFSGNTIYF. This chain uses TRBV7-8 with TRBJ1-3, with D perhaps matching TRBD1 (5 bases). This CDR3 is 18 amino acids long. V was trimmed by 3 bases and J by 0 bases, leaving 18 bases between them. CDR1 is SGHVS, CDR2 FQNEAQ, per germline. Combining the CDR3 with reference TRBV7-8 and TRBJ1-3 gives the whole variable domain GAGVSQSPRYKVAKRGQDVALRCDPISGHVSLFWYQQALGQGPEFLTYFQNEAQLDKSGLPSDRFFAERPEGSVSTLKIQRTQQEDSAVYLCASSFPRKGPFSGNTIYFGEGSWLTVV.

The V call is TRBV5-1, the J call TRBJ2-7; D remains unclear. From germline, CDR1 is SGHRS and CDR2 YFSETQ. Trimming shortened V by 0 bases and J by 2 bases, and 9 bases separated the two germline ends. This CDR3 spans 14 amino acids. The CDR3 loop reads CASSLADGPYEQYF. CDR3 DNA sequence: TGCGCCAGCAGCTTGGCCGACGGACCCTACGAGCAGTACTTC.

V and J are TRBV29-1 and TRBJ1-2, with TRBD1 as a possible D gene (5 bases). CDR3 length: 12 amino acids. V shed 5 bases and J shed 4 bases, with 11 bases lying between them. The germline V gene has CDR1 SQVTM and CDR2 ANQGSEA. The CDR3 sequence is CSVMAGFYGYTF. Written as DNA, the CDR3 is TGCAGCGTTATGGCAGGGTTCTATGGCTACACCTTC.

This clone has just one count. The chain joins TRBV5-1 to TRBJ1-2; TRBD1 matches at 10 bases. J gave up 13 bases and V 5 bases, and 11 bases lay outside the gene matches. The germline V gene encodes CDR1 SGHRS and CDR2 YFSETQ. CDR3 length equals 13 residues. This CDR3 is CASSPGTGALGTF. The CDR3 coding sequence is TGCGCCAGCAGTCCCGGGACAGGGGCCCTCGGCACCTTC.

The V gene is TRBV5-4, the J gene TRBJ1-1; possible D gene TRBD1, 6 bases. The CDR3 totals 17 residues. Looked up from germline, CDR1 is SGHNT and CDR2 is YYREEE (reference sequence). V lost 4 bases to trimming and J lost 3 bases, with 22 bases between them. CDR3 DNA sequence: TGTGCCAGCAGCCCGGGCCAGACAGGCCTCCCGGACACTGAAGCTTTCTTT. This sequence encodes CASSPGQTGLPDTEAFF.